The clone carrying this T cell receptor (beta chain) was detected only a few times. Its antigen remains unidentified. The data originate from a study of T-cell memory formation after mild COVID-19. At the level of the study: Across donors, TCR clusters were largely donor specific.

Between the trimmed V and J ends, which lost 7 bases and 6 bases, there was a span of 12 bases. CDR3 length: 13 amino acids. Germline-derived CDR1 and CDR2 are LNHNV and YYDKDF (reference sequence). Notes on the study in general: SARS-CoV-2 specificity of second-wave clones peaking day 37 was unconfirmed. Contracting CD4+ clones sat mainly in CM and EM; CD8+ in EMRA.

MiXCR was run by TCRdb on the 5' RACE reads, yielding one entry per CDR3 protein. The top ten clones hold around 13% of a sample with 350,000 to 400,000 distinct CDR3 sequences, around 21% of them seen once. The chain is built from TRBV15 and TRBJ2-2, with unresolved D. Material for sequencing was PBMCs or a T cell subset sorted from them (not recorded which). The clonotype comes from an adult woman who had mild COVID-19 (a few samples of this study predate the infection). Cell type and time point are not known. The CDR3 reads CATKPHDPGELFF. CDR3 bases: TGTGCCACCAAGCCCCACGATCCCGGGGAGCTGTTTTTT.